The T cell receptor (beta chain) under discussion was sequenced for a study of shared clonotypes between healthy human individuals. Assay used: immunoSEQ multiplex PCR; TCRdb lists only in-frame clones, some missing. The sample contains fewer than 800,000 clones, about 91% of which appear only once. Naive-designated CD8 cells lacked CD45RO, were positively enriched for CCR7, and omitted terminally differentiated effector memory CD45RA+ cells. The sequence was collected from a man between 25 and 39 years old in good health. Sample: naive CD8+ T cells sorted from blood.

The CDR3 DNA reads TGCGCCAGCTGCCCCAGTGGTAAAGAGACCCAGTACTTC. It encodes CASCPSGKETQYF. V is TRBV5-1 and J is TRBJ2-5; D unresolved. The CDR3 sequence is 13 residues long. The germline gives CDR1 SGHRS, CDR2 YFSETQ. V was cut by 7 bases and J by 3 bases, with 13 bases left in between.